The source of this T cell receptor beta chain is a study of blood T cells in healthy people across ages. Then a second PCR, running roughly 7 to 11 cycles, was carried out with a sample-barcoded 5' primer and a J-beta primer mix. TCRdb used MiXCR to reprocess the 5' RACE reads, holding one entry per CDR3 protein. This sample has hundreds of thousands of distinct CDR3 sequences, with approximately 44% found just once. Study conclusions and caveats: Diversity of TCR beta per million T cells declined in a roughly linear way with age. Expanded clonotype shifts may have been confounded, as the donors had an unknown CMV status.

Peripheral blood samples of 9 to 10 milliliters were drawn from each donor. CDR1 and CDR2 from the germline V gene are MNHEY and SVGAGI. The CDR3 sequence is 13 residues long. The V end was cut by 6 bases, the J end by 10 bases, with 13 bases between. On this clonotype: Its antigen is not identified.

This receptor was obtained from a man aged 55 to 70 in good health. This chain connects TRBV6-5 to TRBJ1-6, with no clear D. Sequences were obtained from blood. CDR3 bases: TGTGCCAGCAGAATCACATCGGGATCACCCCTCCACTTT. This sequence encodes CASRITSGSPLHF.